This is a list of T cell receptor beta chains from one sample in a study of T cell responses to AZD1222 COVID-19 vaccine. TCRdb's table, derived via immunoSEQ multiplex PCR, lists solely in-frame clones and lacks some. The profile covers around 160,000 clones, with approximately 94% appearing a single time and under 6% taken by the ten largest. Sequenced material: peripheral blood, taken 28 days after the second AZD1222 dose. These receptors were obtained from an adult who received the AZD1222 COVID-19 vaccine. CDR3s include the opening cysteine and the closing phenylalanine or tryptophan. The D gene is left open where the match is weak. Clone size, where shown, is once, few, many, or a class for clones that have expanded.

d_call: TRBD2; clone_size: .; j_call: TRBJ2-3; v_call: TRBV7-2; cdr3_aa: CASSLQRGADTQYF; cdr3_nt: TGTGCCAGCAGCCTCCAGCGGGGGGCAGATACGCAGTATTTT
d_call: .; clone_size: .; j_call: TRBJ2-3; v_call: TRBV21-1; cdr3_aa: CASSKKGFTDTQYF; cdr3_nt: TGTGCCAGCAGCAAAAAAGGGTTCACAGATACGCAGTATTTT
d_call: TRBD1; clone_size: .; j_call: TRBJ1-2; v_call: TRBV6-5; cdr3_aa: CASSNSGQGDYGYTF; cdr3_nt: TGTGCCAGCAGTAACTCGGGACAGGGAGACTATGGCTACACCTTC
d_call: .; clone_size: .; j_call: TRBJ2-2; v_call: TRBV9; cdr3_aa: CASSVGGELFF; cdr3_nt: TGTGCCAGCAGCGTAGGGGGGGAGCTGTTTTTT
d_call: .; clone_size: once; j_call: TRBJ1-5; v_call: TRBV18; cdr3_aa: CASSPQGKDQPQHF; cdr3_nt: TGTGCCAGCTCACCCCAGGGGAAGGATCAGCCCCAGCATTTT
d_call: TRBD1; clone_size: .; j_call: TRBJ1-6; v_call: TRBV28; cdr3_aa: CASTDRANSPLHF; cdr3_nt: TGTGCCAGTACGGACAGGGCTAATTCACCCCTCCACTTT
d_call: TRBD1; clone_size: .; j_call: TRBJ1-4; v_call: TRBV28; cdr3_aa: CASSSGGTGYEKLFF; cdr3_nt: TGTGCCAGCAGCTCCGGTGGGACAGGGTATGAAAAACTGTTTTTT
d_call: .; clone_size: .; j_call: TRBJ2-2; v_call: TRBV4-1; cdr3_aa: CASSILGGETGELFF; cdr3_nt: TGCGCCAGCAGCATTTTGGGGGGTGAAACCGGGGAGCTGTTTTTT
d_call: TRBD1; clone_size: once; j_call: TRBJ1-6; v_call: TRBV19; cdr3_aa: CATRGQGPSPLHF; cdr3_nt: TGTGCCACCCGGGGACAGGGGCCTTCACCCCTCCACTTT
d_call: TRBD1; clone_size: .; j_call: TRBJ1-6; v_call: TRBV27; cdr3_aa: CASSFVGQGANSPLHF; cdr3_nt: TGTGCCAGCAGTTTCGTCGGACAGGGGGCCAATTCACCCCTCCACTTT
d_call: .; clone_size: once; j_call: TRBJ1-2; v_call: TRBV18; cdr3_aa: CASSPSRDYGYTF; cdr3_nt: TGTGCCAGCTCACCAAGCAGGGACTATGGCTACACCTTC
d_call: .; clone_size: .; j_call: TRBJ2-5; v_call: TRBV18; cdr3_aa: CASSPPRGSGQETQYF; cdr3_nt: TGTGCCAGCTCACCACCTCGGGGTAGCGGTCAAGAGACCCAGTACTTC
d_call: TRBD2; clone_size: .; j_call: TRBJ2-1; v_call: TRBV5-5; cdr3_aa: CASIPTSGTSYNEQFF; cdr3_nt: TGTGCCAGCATCCCGACTAGCGGGACATCGTACAATGAGCAGTTCTTC
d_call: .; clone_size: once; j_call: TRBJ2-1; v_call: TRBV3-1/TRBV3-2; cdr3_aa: CASSPSVGLFEQFF; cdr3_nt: TGTGCCAGCAGCCCGAGTGTTGGCCTGTTTGAGCAGTTCTTC
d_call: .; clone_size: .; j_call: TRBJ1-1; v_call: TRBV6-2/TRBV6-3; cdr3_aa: CASSYVEYGTEAFF; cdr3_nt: TGTGCCAGCAGTTACGTGGAGTATGGCACTGAAGCTTTCTTT
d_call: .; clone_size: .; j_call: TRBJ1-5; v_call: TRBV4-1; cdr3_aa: CASSPGPGAGQPQHF; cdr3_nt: TGCGCCAGCAGCCCGGGACCCGGGGCTGGTCAGCCCCAGCATTTT
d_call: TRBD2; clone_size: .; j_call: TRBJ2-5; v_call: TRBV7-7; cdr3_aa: CASSPGLAGERETQYF; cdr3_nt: TGTGCCAGCAGCCCGGGACTAGCGGGAGAGAGAGAGACCCAGTACTTC
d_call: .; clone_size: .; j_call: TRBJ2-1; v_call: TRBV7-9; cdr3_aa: CASSRYANRDNEQFF; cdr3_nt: TGTGCCAGCAGCCGATATGCCAACAGAGACAATGAGCAGTTCTTC
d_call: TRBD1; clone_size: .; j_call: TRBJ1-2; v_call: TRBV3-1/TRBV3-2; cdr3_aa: CASSQEYGTALYGYTF; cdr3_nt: TGTGCCAGCAGCCAAGAATACGGGACAGCCCTCTATGGCTACACCTTC
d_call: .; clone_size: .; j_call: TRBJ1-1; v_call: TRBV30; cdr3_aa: CAWSVAEPLVMNTEAFF; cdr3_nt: TGTGCCTGGAGTGTTGCGGAGCCGCTGGTCATGAACACTGAAGCTTTCTTT
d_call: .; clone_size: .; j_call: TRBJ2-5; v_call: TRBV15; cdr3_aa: CATSRGSLGGAQETQYF; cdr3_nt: TGTGCCACCAGCAGGGGGAGTCTCGGCGGGGCCCAAGAGACCCAGTACTTC
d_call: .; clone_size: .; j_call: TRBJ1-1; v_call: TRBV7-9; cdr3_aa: CASSSTATKAFF; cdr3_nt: TGTGCCAGCAGCTCGACAGCAACCAAAGCTTTCTTT
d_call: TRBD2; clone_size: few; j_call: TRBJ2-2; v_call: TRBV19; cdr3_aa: CASSKERRLAGNTGELFF; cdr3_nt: TGTGCCAGTAGTAAGGAAAGGAGACTAGCGGGAAACACCGGGGAGCTGTTTTTT
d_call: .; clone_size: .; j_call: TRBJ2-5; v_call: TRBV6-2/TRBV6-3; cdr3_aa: CASSYWGFQETQYF; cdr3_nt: TGTGCCAGCAGTTATTGGGGGTTCCAAGAGACCCAGTACTTC